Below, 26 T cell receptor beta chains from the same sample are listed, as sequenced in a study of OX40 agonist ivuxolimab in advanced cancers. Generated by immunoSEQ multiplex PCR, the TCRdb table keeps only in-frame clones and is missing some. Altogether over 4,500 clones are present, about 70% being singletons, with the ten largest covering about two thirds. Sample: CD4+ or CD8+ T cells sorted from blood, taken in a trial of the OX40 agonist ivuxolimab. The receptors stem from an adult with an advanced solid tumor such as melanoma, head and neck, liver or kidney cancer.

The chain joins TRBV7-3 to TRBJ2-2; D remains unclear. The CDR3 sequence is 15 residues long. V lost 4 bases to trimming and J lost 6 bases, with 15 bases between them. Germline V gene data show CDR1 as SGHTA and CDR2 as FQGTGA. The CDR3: CASSSDTGRPGELFF. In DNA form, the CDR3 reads TGTGCCAGCAGCTCCGATACGGGCCGTCCCGGGGAGCTGTTTTTT. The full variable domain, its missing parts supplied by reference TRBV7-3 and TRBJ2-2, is GAGVSQTPSNKVTEKGKYVELRCDPISGHTALYWYRQSLGQGPEFLIYFQGTGAADDSGLPNDRFFAVRPEGSVSTLKIQRTERGDSAVYLCASSSDTGRPGELFFGEGSRLTVL.

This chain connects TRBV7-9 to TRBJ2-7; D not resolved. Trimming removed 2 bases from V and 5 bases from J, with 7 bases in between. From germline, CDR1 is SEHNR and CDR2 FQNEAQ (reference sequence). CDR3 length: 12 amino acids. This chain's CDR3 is CASSLSNNEQYF. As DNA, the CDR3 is TGTGCCAGCAGCTTATCGAACAACGAGCAGTACTTC.

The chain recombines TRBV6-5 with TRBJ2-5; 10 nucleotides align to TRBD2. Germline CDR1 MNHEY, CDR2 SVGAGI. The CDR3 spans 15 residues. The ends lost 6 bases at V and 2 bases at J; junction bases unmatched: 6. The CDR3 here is CASSRPSGGQETQYF. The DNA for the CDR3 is TGTGCCAGCAGCCGACCTAGCGGGGGACAAGAGACCCAGTACTTC.

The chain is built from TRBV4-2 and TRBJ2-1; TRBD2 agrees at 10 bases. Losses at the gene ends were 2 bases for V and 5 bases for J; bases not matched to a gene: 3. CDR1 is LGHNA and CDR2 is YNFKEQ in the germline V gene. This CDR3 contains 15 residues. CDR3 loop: CASSQPLAGNNEQFF. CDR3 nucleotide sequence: TGTGCCAGCAGCCAACCACTAGCGGGGAACAATGAGCAGTTCTTC.

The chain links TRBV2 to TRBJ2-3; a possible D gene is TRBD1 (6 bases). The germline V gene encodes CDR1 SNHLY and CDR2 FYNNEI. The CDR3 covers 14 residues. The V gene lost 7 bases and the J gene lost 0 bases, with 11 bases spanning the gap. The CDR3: CASTKGGSTDTQYF. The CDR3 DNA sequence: TGTGCCAGCACCAAAGGGGGTAGCACAGATACGCAGTATTTT.

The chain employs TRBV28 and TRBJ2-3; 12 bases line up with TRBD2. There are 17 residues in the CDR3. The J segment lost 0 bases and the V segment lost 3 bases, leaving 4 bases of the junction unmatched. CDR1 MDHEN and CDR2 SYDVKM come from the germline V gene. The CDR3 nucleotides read TGTGCCAGCAGTTTCCTAGCGGGGGGGATAAGCACAGATACGCAGTATTTT. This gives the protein CASSFLAGGISTDTQYF. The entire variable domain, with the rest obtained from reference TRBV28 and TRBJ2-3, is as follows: DVKVTQSSRYLVKRTGEKVFLECVQDMDHENMFWYRQDPGLGLRLIYFSYDVKMKEKGDIPEGYSVSREKKERFSLILESASTNQTSMYLCASSFLAGGISTDTQYFGPGTRLTVL.

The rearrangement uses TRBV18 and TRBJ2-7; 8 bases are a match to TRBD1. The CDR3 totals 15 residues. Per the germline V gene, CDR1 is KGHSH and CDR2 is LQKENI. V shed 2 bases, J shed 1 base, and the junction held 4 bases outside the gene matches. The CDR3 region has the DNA TGTGCCAGCTCACCAAGGGGACAGGTTTCCTACGAGCAGTACTTC. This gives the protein CASSPRGQVSYEQYF.

CDR3 DNA: TGTGCCAGCAGCGTAGACGGGGGGGCGAATGAGCAGTTCTTC. Translating it yields CASSVDGGANEQFF. The chain combines TRBV9 with TRBJ2-1; TRBD2 agrees at 8 bases. V lost 0 bases, J lost 7 bases, and 3 bases stayed unmatched. Germline CDR1 is SGDLS and CDR2 is YYNGEE. The CDR3 totals 14 residues.

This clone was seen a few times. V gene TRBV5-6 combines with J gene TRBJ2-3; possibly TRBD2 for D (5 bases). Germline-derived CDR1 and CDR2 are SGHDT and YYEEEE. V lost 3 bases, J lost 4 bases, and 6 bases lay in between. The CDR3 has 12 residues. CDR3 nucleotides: TGTGCCAGCAGCTCACTAGCAGATACGCAGTATTTT. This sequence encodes CASSSLADTQYF. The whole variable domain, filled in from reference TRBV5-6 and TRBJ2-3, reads DAGVTQSPTHLIKTRGQQVTLRCSPKSGHDTVSWYQQALGQGPQFIFQYYEEEERQRGNFPDRFSGHQFPNYSSELNVNALLLGDSALYLCASSSLADTQYFGPGTRLTVL.

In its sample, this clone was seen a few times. The CDR3 spells CASSSAGQGQPQHF. CDR3 DNA sequence: TGTGCCAGCAGCTCCGCGGGACAGGGCCAGCCCCAGCATTTT. The chain couples TRBV7-8 to TRBJ1-5; 9 positions match TRBD1. Germline CDR1 reads SGHVS; CDR2 reads FQNEAQ. The V segment lost 4 bases and the J segment 7 bases; nucleotides outside the gene matches: 5. CDR3 length: 14 amino acids.

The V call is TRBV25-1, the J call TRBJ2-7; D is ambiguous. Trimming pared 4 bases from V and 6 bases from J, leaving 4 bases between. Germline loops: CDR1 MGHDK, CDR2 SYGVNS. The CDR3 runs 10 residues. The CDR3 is CASSAGEQYF. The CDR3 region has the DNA TGTGCCAGCAGTGCCGGCGAGCAGTACTTC.

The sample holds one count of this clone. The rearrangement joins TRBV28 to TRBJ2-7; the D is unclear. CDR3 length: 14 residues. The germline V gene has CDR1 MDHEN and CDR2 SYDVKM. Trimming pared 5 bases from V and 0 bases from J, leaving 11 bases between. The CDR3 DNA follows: TGTGCCAGCAGTGCCACACTTAGCTCCTACGAGCAGTACTTC. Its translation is CASSATLSSYEQYF.

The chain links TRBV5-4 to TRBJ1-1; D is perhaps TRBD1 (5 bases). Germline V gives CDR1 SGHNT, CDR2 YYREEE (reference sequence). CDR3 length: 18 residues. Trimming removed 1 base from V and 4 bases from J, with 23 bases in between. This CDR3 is CASSLWVSGTSRFTEAFF. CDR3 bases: TGTGCCAGCAGCTTGTGGGTATCGGGGACCTCTCGTTTCACTGAAGCTTTCTTT.

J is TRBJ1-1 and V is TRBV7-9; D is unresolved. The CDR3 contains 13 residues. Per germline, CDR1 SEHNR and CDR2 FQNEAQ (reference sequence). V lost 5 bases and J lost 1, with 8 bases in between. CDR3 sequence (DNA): TGTGCCAGCAGCCTCGCCTGGAACACTGAAGCTTTCTTT. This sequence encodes CASSLAWNTEAFF.

This chain's CDR3 is CASSALNSNQPQHF. The CDR3, as DNA: TGTGCCAGCAGTGCCCTGAACAGCAATCAGCCCCAGCATTTT. The genes are TRBV28 and TRBJ1-5; D remains unclear. V dropped 5 bases and J dropped 1 base, with 9 bases sitting between them. This CDR3 region has 14 residues. Germline assignment: CDR1 MDHEN and CDR2 SYDVKM.

CDR3 sequence reads: CASSQENRGAGAFF. The CDR3 DNA is TGTGCCAGCAGCCAAGAGAACAGGGGCGCCGGAGCTTTCTTT. The genes are TRBV14 and TRBJ1-1; 7 bases map to TRBD1. The V gene's germline CDR1 is SGHDN and CDR2 FVKESK. This CDR3 contains 14 residues. V lost 0 bases and J lost 10; bases outside the gene matches: 8.

CDR3 DNA sequence: TGTGCCAGCAGTAGCTCCCGGCGGGGGTACTTTGAAAAACTGTTTTTT. As protein: CASSSSRRGYFEKLFF. V usage is TRBV28 and J usage is TRBJ1-4, with a possible D match to TRBD1 (5 bases). This CDR3 comprises 16 residues. CDR1 is MDHEN and CDR2 is SYDVKM in the germline V gene. Trimming took off 5 bases at V and 7 bases at J, with 20 bases between the two ends.

The CDR3 bases are TGTGCCAGTAGTATTTTCGGGCAGGGTAAGGAGCAGTACTTC. Translation gives CASSIFGQGKEQYF. The chain recombines TRBV19 with TRBJ2-7, with a possible D match to TRBD1 (5 bases). This CDR3 comprises 14 residues. The V and J ends lost 3 bases and 7 bases respectively, with 16 bases between them. CDR1 is LNHDA and CDR2 is SQIVND in the germline V gene (reference sequence).

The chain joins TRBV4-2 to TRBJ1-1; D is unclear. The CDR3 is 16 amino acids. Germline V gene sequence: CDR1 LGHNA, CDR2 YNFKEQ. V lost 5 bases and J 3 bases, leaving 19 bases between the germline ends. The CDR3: CASSVKPYTRDTEAFF. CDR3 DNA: TGTGCCAGCAGCGTCAAGCCGTATACACGGGACACTGAAGCTTTCTTT.

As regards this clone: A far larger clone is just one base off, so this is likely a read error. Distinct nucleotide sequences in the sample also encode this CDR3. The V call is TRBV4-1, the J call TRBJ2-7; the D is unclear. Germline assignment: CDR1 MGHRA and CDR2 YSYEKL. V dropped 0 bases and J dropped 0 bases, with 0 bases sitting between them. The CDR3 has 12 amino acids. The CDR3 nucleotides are TGCGCCAGCAGCCAAGACTCCTACGAGCAGTACTTC. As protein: CASSQDSYEQYF.

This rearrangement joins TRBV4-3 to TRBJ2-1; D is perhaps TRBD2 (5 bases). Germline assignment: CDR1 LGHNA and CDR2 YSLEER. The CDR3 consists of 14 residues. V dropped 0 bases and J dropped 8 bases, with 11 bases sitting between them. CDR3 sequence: CASSQDFRGYEQFF. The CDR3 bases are TGCGCCAGCAGCCAAGATTTCCGGGGTTATGAGCAGTTCTTC.

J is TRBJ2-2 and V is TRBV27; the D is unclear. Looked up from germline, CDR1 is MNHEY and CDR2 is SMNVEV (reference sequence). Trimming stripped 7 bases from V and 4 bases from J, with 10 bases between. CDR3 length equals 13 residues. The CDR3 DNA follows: TGTGCCAGCACCCAACCGCCCACCGGGGAGCTGTTTTTT. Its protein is CASTQPPTGELFF.

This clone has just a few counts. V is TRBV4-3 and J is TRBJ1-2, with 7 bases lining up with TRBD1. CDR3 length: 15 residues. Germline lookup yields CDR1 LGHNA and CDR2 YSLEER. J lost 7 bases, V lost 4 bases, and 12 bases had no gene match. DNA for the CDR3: TGCGCCAGCAGCCCCCAGACAGGGAGTTTGGTTGGCTACACCTTC. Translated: CASSPQTGSLVGYTF.

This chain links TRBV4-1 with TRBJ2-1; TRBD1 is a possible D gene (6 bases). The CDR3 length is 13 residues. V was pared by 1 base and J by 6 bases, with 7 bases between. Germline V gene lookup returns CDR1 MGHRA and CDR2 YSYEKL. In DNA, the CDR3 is TGCGCCAGCAGCCAAGTAGGGGGCAATGAGCAGTTCTTC. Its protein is CASSQVGGNEQFF.

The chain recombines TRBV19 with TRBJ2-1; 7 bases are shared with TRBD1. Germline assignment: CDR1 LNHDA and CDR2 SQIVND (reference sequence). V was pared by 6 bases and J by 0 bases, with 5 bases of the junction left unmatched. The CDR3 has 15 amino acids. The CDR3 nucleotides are TGTGCCAGTAGACAGACAGGGAGCTCCTACAATGAGCAGTTCTTC. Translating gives CASRQTGSSYNEQFF.

Written as DNA, the CDR3 is TGCGCCACCTCCTGGAGGTATCTGGGGTCCTACGAGCAGTACTTC. It is translated as CATSWRYLGSYEQYF. The gene calls are TRBV4-3 and TRBJ2-7, with D maybe TRBD2 (5 bases). V was trimmed by 10 bases and J by 1 base, leaving 20 bases between them. CDR1 and CDR2 from the germline V gene are LGHNA and YSLEER. The CDR3 consists of 15 residues.